This TCR beta chain was retrieved from a study of blood T cell repertoires in COVID-19. This CDR3 region has 14 residues. Germline V CDR1 and CDR2: LNHDA, SQIVND (reference sequence). The ends lost 4 bases at V and 1 base at J; junction bases unmatched: 3. The protocol was immunoSEQ multiplex PCR, while the TCRdb copy is restricted to in-frame clones and leaves out a portion. This repertoire shows about 190,000 clones, over 60% found once; its top ten account for approximately 26%. The sequencing input was peripheral blood. J is TRBJ2-5 and V is TRBV19; 7 bases are a match to TRBD1. The sequence was collected from an older woman with acute or convalescent COVID-19. The CDR3 loop reads CASSRGQVQETQYF. DNA for the CDR3: TGTGCCAGTAGTAGAGGACAGGTCCAAGAGACCCAGTACTTC.